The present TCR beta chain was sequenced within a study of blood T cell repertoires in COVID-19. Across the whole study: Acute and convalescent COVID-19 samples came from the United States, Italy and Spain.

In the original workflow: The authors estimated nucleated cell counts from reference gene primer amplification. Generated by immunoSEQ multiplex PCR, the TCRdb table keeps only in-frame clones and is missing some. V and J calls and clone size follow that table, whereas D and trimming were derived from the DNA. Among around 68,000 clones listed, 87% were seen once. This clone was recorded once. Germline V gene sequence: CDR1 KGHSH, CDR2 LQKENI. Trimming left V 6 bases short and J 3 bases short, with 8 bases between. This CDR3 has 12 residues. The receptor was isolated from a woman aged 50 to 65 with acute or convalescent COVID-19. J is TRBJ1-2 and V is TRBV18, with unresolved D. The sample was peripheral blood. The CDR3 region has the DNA TGTGCCAGCTCCCTAGAGGACTATGGCTACACCTTC. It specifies CASSLEDYGYTF.